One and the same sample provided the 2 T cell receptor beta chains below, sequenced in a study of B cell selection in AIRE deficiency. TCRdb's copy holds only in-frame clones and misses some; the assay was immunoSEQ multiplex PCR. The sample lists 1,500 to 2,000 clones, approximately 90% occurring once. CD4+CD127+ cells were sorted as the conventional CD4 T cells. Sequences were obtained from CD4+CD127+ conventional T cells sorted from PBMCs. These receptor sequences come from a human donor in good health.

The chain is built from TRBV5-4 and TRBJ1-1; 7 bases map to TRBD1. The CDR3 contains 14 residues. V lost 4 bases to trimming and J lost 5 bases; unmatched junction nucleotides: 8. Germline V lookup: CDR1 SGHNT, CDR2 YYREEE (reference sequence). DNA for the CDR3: TGTGCCAGCAGCCAACACAGGGGAGGTACTGAAGCTTTCTTT. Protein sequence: CASSQHRGGTEAFF. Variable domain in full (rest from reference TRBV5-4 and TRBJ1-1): ETGVTQSPTHLIKTRGQQVTLRCSSQSGHNTVSWYQQALGQGPQFIFQYYREEENGRGNFPPRFSGLQFPNYSSELNVNALELDDSALYLCASSQHRGGTEAFFGQGTRLTVV.

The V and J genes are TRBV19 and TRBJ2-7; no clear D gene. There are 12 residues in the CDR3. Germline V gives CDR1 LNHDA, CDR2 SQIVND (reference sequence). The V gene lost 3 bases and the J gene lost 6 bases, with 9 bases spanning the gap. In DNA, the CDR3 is TGTGCCAGTAGTATTACCCACACCGAGCAGTACTTC. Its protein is CASSITHTEQYF.